The entry below gives a single TCR beta chain sequence along with its context. Its antigen target is currently unknown. No much larger clone is present one base from it, and per-base qualities are unavailable. The cohort consisted of 666 healthy bone marrow donors. All cohort members were sampled while nominally healthy, although unrecorded immune exposures were likely present. CMV serostatus was recorded as positive for about 300 and negative for about 50% of the roughly 670 cohort members, whereas no CMV serostatus was recorded for the donor in question. Each donor provided a peripheral blood sample, and peripheral blood mononuclear cells were used for TCR beta sequencing. The Qiagen DNeasy Blood Extraction Kit was used to extract genomic DNA from the blood cell samples. The data belong to a study of cytomegalovirus exposure and HLA in healthy donors (dated by TCRdb to the late 2010s). Regarding the research as a whole: An earlier analysis of approximately 640 of the donors reported more than 250 Gb of sequence data and approximately 110 million unique TCR beta sequences from about 200 million T cells. Donor age, sex, ethnicity and CMV serostatus were compiled alongside the repertoire data. Class I and class II HLA loci were covered by the typing at four-digit resolution. Among a few hundred genotyped donors of the cohort, an average of approximately 240,000 unique TCR beta nucleotide sequences were sequenced per donor, roughly 20% of them non-productive. About 280 gigabases of sequencing data and 70 million to 95 million unique TCR sequences made up an early release that covered 640 HLA-typed donors. The study profiled the T cell repertoires of 550 to 700 subjects by immunosequencing and related them to cytomegalovirus serostatus. A later genetic analysis took genome-wide SNP genotypes for about 60% of the roughly 670 donors and used that subset as a discovery cohort. A later analysis re-analyzed previously published TCR beta repertoires from 600 to 850 donors and added high-resolution HLA genotyping to study TCR occurrence patterns. The study aimed to test whether signatures of past pathogen exposure could be identified by cataloging public T cell receptors. The study combined high-throughput TCR immunosequencing, statistical association of individual TCRs with disease status, and machine learning to predict cytomegalovirus infection status. Typing coverage varied by locus: about 620-630 donors for A, B, C, DRB1 and DQB1; roughly 510 for DQA1; some 610 for DPA1; approximately 470 for DPB1. A handful of DR-DQ haplotypes were handled as single units for association and clustering because linkage in the cohort was strong. The later analysis used no new phenotypic data to find candidate immune exposures, relying instead on TCR beta sequences and their occurrence across donors. All discovery cohort repertoires had been generated using a single sequencing platform. An earlier analysis of nearly 600 of the donors applied high-throughput TCR beta sequencing to assess whether each TCR beta V gene segment acted as functional or pseudogenic. Along with the approximately 650-subject first cohort, a separate validation cohort of some 130 different subjects was used. Of the roughly 400 genotyped donors, over 65% fell in the genetic ancestry cluster associated with self-reported Caucasian donors. Broad study findings and their caveats: A few of the identified cytomegalovirus-associated TCR beta chains were confirmed in vitro to be specific for cytomegalovirus antigens. When HLA alleles, especially DR and DQ, strongly co-occurred, attributing TCR associations to individual alleles was difficult. In a later analysis, HLA-associated TCR beta chains showed more clonal expansion and lower generation probabilities than non-associated chains that were equally common. Because HLA typing was unavailable for some donors at each locus, only the typed subset was used in association tests. A cluster of highly shared sequence variants was judged likely to represent a technical artifact of the sequencing pipeline. Most TCR sequences were observed very rarely across donors, whereas some public TCRs were present in many individuals. The authors suggested that the approach could potentially be extended to other disease states and immunological phenotypes. The study gave a list of some 150 TCR beta chains associated with cytomegalovirus. An earlier analysis of 450 to 750 of the donors showed that most TCR beta V segments appeared in productive rearrangements either about 90% or about 30% of the time, which broadly matched IMGT annotations. Specific HLA alleles were associated with some 15,000 TCR beta sequences at a false discovery rate of 0.05 in a later analysis. A further reported finding was that TCR beta sequences accurately predicted the HLA-A and HLA-B alleles for most subjects in the first cohort. Some IMGT-functional V segments, including TRBV6-2 and TRBV6-3, could not be told apart with the 87-base-pair reads, so those segments were excluded. An association between a missense DCLRE1C variant and V-gene and J-gene trimming of TCR beta chains was found in a later genetic analysis and replicated in an independent cohort. Several of the top co-occurrence clusters appeared to be linked to parvovirus B19, influenza, CMV and Epstein-Barr virus, according to a later analysis. Correlated functional status among segregating V segments might be attributable to linkage disequilibrium, but an unknown experimental factor could not be ruled out. According to a later analysis, TCR association rates differed among HLA loci, with DRB1 alleles showing the most associated TCRs and HLA-C alleles showing the fewest. Immune exposure information for the cohort was limited to CMV serostatus. This cohort had only TCR beta chains sequenced, and the lack of alpha or paired-chain data limited which features could be detected. Because counts were too low, about 15 rarely observed V segments, including chromosome 9 orphons, were left out of the earlier analysis of about 500 of the donors. The classifier was reported to diagnose cytomegalovirus status with high specificity and sensitivity in both the original and validation cohorts. Presence/absence analyses assumed roughly uniform sequencing depth across donors, an assumption that may not hold. A later analysis found that most CMV-associated TCR beta chains appeared HLA-restricted, with HLA associations seemingly driven largely by CMV exposure. Compared with the approximately 700-donor mean, donors in an Asian-associated ancestry cluster had fewer N-insertions in productive TCRs, according to a later genetic analysis.

Library construction relied on the immunoSEQ multiplex PCR assay. For the multiplex PCR, a mixture combining 60 forward primers for TCR Vbeta segments and 13 reverse primers for TCR Jbeta segments was used. The CDR3 region of rearranged TCR beta genes was amplified from genomic DNA with a multiplex PCR assay. Amplified TCR beta libraries were sequenced as 87-base-pair reads on the Illumina HiSeq System. The authors' analysis ran thus. A later analysis tallied some 79 million unique TCR beta chains across the 700 or so repertoires, and roughly 11 million of those chains were shared by two or more donors. Raw reads were error-corrected and collapsed into unique sequences with a nearest-neighbor algorithm that merged closely related sequences to remove PCR and sequencing errors. CDR3 sequences were aligned to IMGT reference sequences to assign V, D and J gene segments. For a sequence to be retained, a match of at least six nucleotides to both a V gene segment and a J gene segment was required. A rearrangement was called productive if the CDR3 had no stop codons and remained in frame with V and J, and every other rearrangement was called non-productive. Following IMGT convention, CDR3 was defined as the stretch from the second conserved V-encoded cysteine up to the conserved J-encoded phenylalanine. The earlier analysis of 450 to 750 of the donors excluded any sequence lacking an unambiguous match to a single V gene segment. In an earlier analysis of a few hundred of the donors, V segments were called functional above 56.7% productive rearrangements and were called segregating when the between-donor standard deviation exceeded 5%. A statistical classification framework was built for diagnosing cytomegalovirus status from the catalog of TCR beta chain sequences. V and J gene assignment, in a later analysis, came from comparing TCR nucleotide sequences with IMGT/GENE-DB human TR gene sequences. Using the TCRdist pipeline, a later analysis assigned CDR3 sequences along with most-parsimonious VDJ recombination scenarios. In a later analysis, each TCR beta chain was defined by its CDR3 amino acid sequence together with its V-gene family, and reads without a unique V-gene family were excluded. To address suspected cross-contamination and a sequencing artifact, a later analysis removed 592 highly shared, low-generation-probability nucleotide sequences. In a later analysis, a clonal expansion index for each public chain was calculated from normalized within-repertoire ranks of inferred template counts. In a later analysis, generation probabilities were computed using a VDJ recombination model fitted to out-of-frame rearrangements, and the results were checked against IGoR. Hypergeometric tests were used in a later analysis to score TCR-TCR, TCR-HLA and TCR-CMV co-occurrence, with a repertoire-size bias correction applied to the TCR pairs. False discovery rates were estimated in a later analysis by permuting HLA or CMV assignments 20 times. In a later analysis, co-occurring TCRs were grouped using DBSCAN, with TCRdist sequence similarity added in when clustering inside HLA-allele-positive subsets. Co-occurrence clustering excluded repertoires with fewer than 30,000 or more than 120,000 public chains, plus five with anomalous nucleotide sharing. TCRdb's version of the immuneACCESS table is confined to in-frame rearrangements and falls short of the full clone set. An unresolved V gene accounts for under half of the shortfall where checked; the remainder is of unknown origin. V and J calls and clone size follow that table, whereas D and trimming were derived from the DNA. The sample data list around 120,000 clones, and about two thirds of these were observed just once. Jointly, the top ten make up about 2.6% of the sample.

The germline V end is reduced by 4 bases and the J end by 2 bases; junction bases left unmatched: 5. There are 15 amino acids in the CDR3, from cysteine to phenylalanine inclusive. The retained sequence is limited to the CDR3, 45 bases, with the frame set at the first base. The CDR1 and CDR2 encoded by the germline V gene (reference sequence) are LNHDA and SQIVND. The source is a human donor in good health. The sequenced sample consisted of PBMCs. The chain couples TRBV19 to TRBJ2-1; 7 junctional bases match TRBD2. For the CDR3, the sequence is CASSTPGGTYNEQFF. The nucleotide sequence reads TGTGCCAGTAGTACCCCCGGGGGGACCTACAATGAGCAGTTCTTC.